A single T cell receptor (beta chain) is shown here with its context. The CDR3 is 12 residues long. V was trimmed by 0 bases and J by 8 bases, leaving 6 bases between them. Germline V CDR1 and CDR2: SNHLY, FYNNEI. Using immunoSEQ multiplex PCR, the repertoire was profiled, and TCRdb retains in-frame clones only, with some absent. The data hold about 39,000 clones, with roughly 86% observed a single time. The data were obtained in a study of graft-versus-host responses after intestinal transplantation. This clonotype was sampled from a human patient who received an intestinal transplant, so some T cells may come from the graft donor. The chain recombines TRBV2 with TRBJ2-3; no reliable D call. This sample comprised PBMCs, obtained roughly 270 days after transplant. The chain's CDR3 is CASSEAASTQYF. The CDR3 coding sequence is TGTGCCAGCAGTGAAGCGGCTAGTACGCAGTATTTT.